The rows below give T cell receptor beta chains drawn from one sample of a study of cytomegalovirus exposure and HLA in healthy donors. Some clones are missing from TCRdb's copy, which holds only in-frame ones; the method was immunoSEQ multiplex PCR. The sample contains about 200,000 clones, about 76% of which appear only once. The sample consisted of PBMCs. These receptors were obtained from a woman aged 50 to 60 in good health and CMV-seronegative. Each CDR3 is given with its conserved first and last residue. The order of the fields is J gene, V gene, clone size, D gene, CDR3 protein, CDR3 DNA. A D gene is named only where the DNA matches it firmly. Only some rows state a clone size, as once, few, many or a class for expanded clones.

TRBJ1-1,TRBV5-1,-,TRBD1,CASSWGDRDRDIAFF,TGCGCCAGCAGCTGGGGAGACCGGGACAGGGATATAGCTTTCTTT
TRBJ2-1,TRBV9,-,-,CASSLELAISYNEQFF,TGTGCCAGCAGCTTAGAACTAGCCATCTCCTACAATGAGCAGTTCTTC
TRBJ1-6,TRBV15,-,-,CATSSQRGFGNSPLHF,TGTGCCACCAGCAGTCAAAGGGGGTTTGGAAATTCACCCCTCCACTTT
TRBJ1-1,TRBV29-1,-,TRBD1,CSVSRTGNTEAFF,TGCAGCGTTTCCCGGACAGGGAACACTGAAGCTTTCTTT
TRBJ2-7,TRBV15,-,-,CATRGGGTYEQYF,TGTGCCACCAGAGGGGGAGGGACCTACGAGCAGTACTTC
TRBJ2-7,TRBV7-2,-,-,CASSFKHLYEQYF,TGTGCCAGCAGCTTTAAACACCTCTACGAGCAGTACTTC
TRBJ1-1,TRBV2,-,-,CASSENGQPYTEAFF,TGTGCCAGCAGTGAGAATGGACAGCCGTACACTGAAGCTTTCTTT
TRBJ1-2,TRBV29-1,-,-,CSVEQGRRVDGYTF,TGCAGCGTTGAACAGGGTCGAAGGGTCGATGGCTACACCTTC
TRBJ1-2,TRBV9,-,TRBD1,CASSPSLTGRYGYTF,TGTGCCAGCAGCCCCTCCCTGACAGGGCGGTATGGCTACACCTTC
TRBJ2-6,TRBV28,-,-,CASSSYRESANVLTF,TGTGCCAGCAGTTCCTACAGGGAGAGTGCCAACGTCCTGACTTTC
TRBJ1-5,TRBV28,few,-,CASSFWQGGQPQHF,TGTGCCAGCAGTTTCTGGCAGGGCGGTCAGCCCCAGCATTTT
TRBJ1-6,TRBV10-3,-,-,CAIRTDYNSPLHF,TGTGCCATCCGGACAGACTATAATTCACCCCTCCACTTT
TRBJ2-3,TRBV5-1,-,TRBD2,CASSLIAGGPPNTQYF,TGCGCCAGCAGCCTTATAGCGGGAGGGCCGCCGAATACGCAGTATTTT
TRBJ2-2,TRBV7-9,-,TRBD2,CASSLEGSSGVVTGELFF,TGTGCCAGCAGCTTAGAAGGAAGCAGCGGGGTTGTCACCGGGGAGCTGTTTTTT
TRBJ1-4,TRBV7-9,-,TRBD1,CSSSRQGATNEKLFF,TGTTCCAGCAGCCGCCAGGGGGCAACTAATGAAAAACTGTTTTTT
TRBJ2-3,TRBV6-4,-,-,CASSPTSLTSDTQYF,TGTGCCAGCAGTCCCACCTCCTTAACTTCCGATACGCAGTATTTT
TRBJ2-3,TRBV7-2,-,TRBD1,CASSFSQGVLDTQYF,TGTGCCAGCAGCTTCTCACAGGGGGTTTTAGATACGCAGTATTTT
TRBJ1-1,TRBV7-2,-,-,CASSLQGLNTEAFF,TGTGCCAGCAGCTTACAGGGCCTTAACACTGAAGCTTTCTTT
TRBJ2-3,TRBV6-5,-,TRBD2,CASRKTSGSTDTQYF,TGTGCCAGCAGGAAAACTAGCGGCAGCACAGATACGCAGTATTTT
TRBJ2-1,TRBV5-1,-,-,CASSAELRRFNEQFF,TGCGCCAGCAGCGCGGAACTGAGAAGGTTCAATGAGCAGTTCTTC
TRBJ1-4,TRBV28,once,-,CASKLAGYWEKLFF,TGTGCCAGCAAATTAGCGGGGTATTGGGAAAAACTGTTTTTT
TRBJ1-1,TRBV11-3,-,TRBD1,CASSPGGAGSRTEAFF,TGTGCCAGCAGCCCAGGGGGCGCCGGTTCTCGCACTGAAGCTTTCTTT
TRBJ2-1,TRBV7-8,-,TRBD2,CASSPRARGEGEQFF,TGTGCCAGCAGCCCGCGGGCGCGGGGGGAGGGTGAGCAGTTCTTC
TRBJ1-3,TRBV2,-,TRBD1,CASSETGGTGNTIYF,TGTGCCAGCAGTGAAACAGGGGGCACTGGAAACACCATATATTTT
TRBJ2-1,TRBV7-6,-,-,CAGSRNPGQYNEQFF,TGTGCCGGCAGCCGAAATCCGGGACAATACAATGAGCAGTTCTTC
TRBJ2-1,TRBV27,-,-,CASSFESSYNEQFF,TGTGCCAGCAGTTTTGAGAGCTCCTACAATGAGCAGTTCTTC
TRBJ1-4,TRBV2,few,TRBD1,CASSYRGANEKLFF,TGTGCCAGCAGTTACAGGGGAGCTAATGAAAAACTGTTTTTT
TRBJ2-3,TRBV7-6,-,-,CASSPLAGSTDTQYF,TGTGCCAGCAGCCCTTTGGCGGGAAGCACAGATACGCAGTATTTT
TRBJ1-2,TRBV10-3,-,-,CAINDVGGDYTF,TGTGCCATCAACGACGTCGGGGGAGACTACACCTTC
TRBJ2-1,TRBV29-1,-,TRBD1,CSVEGSGGSDEQFF,TGCAGCGTTGAGGGTTCAGGGGGCTCCGATGAGCAGTTCTTC
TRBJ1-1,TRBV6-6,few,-,CASSFRETEAFF,TGTGCCAGCAGTTTCCGCGAGACTGAAGCTTTCTTT
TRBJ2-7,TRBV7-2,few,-,CASSFEGRVYEQYF,TGTGCCAGCAGCTTCGAAGGGCGGGTATACGAGCAGTACTTC
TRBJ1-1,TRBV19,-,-,CASRQPSDGNTEAFF,TGTGCCAGCAGACAACCATCGGATGGGAACACTGAAGCTTTCTTT
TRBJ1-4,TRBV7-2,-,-,CASSLVLGGSEKLFF,TGTGCCAGCAGCTTAGTCTTGGGGGGGAGTGAAAAACTGTTTTTT
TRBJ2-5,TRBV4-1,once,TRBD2,CASSQDPSGIAGGPGGETQYF,TGCGCCAGCAGCCAAGATCCCTCCGGGATAGCGGGAGGGCCAGGTGGGGAGACCCAGTACTTC
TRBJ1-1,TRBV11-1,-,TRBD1,CASSHLGTGDTEAFF,TGTGCCAGCAGTCACTTGGGGACAGGGGATACTGAAGCTTTCTTT
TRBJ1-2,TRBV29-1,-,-,CSVEDWAEGNYGYTF,TGCAGCGTTGAAGATTGGGCGGAGGGAAACTATGGCTACACCTTC
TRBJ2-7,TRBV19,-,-,CASSINGDNTYYEQYF,TGTGCCAGTAGTATTAACGGGGACAACACGTACTACGAGCAGTACTTC
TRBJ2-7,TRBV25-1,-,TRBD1,CASSVDEGQVGYEQYF,TGTGCCAGCAGTGTGGATGAGGGACAGGTAGGGTACGAGCAGTACTTC
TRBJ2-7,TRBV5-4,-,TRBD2,CASSLPIAGGIKQYF,TGTGCCAGCAGCTTGCCGATAGCGGGAGGAATAAAGCAGTACTTC
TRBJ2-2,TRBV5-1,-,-,CASSLAPIGGEYLNTGELFF,TGCGCCAGCAGCTTGGCCCCCATAGGGGGGGAGTATCTGAACACCGGGGAGCTGTTTTTT